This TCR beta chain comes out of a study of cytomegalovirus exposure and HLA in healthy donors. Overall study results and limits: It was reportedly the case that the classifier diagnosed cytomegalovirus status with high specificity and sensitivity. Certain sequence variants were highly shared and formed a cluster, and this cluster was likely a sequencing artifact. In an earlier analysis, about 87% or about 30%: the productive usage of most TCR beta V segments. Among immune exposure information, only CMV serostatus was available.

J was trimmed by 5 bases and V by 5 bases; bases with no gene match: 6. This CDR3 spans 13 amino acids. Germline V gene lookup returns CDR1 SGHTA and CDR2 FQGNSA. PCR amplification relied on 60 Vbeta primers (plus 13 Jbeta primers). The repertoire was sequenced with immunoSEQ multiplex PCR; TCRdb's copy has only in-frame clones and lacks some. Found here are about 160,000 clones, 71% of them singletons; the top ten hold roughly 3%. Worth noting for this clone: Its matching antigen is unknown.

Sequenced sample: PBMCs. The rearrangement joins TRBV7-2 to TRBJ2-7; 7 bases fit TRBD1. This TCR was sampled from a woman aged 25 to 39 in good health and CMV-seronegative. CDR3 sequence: CASSRRDSDEQYF. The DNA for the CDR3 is TGTGCCAGCAGCCGCCGGGACAGTGACGAGCAGTACTTC.